Reported below is one T cell receptor beta chain. Its antigen is not known. This entry is derived from a study of Tregs in tolerant kidney transplant recipients. Study results and caveats: Findings come from small patient numbers and require larger validation. No direct test of biological reproducibility was done here. Expanding Tregs on activated donor B cells appeared to best identify donor-specific TCRbeta clones.

CDR1 is LNHDA, CDR2 SQIVND, per germline (reference sequence). The trim removed 8 bases at V and 4 bases at J, leaving 17 bases unmatched. The CDR3 spans 17 residues. Recipients received nonmyeloablative bone marrow transplants from related graft donors, with transient mixed chimerism. Thawed PBMCs were FACS-sorted into unstimulated CD4+CD25+CD127- regulatory T cells, CD4+CD25- non-regulatory cells, CD4 and CD8 cells. Sequenced by immunoSEQ multiplex PCR; TCRdb stores in-frame clones only, minus some. Among 80,000 or so clones listed, around 90% were seen once. The receptor was derived from a human patient who received a combined kidney and bone marrow transplant. Some T cells may be supplied by the graft donor. This chain uses TRBV19 with TRBJ1-1; TRBD1 agrees at 9 bases. The sequencing used CD4+ T cells from blood (PBMCs), collected 24 months after the transplant. The CDR3: CASRRTQPGQGLTEAFF. CDR3 DNA: TGTGCCAGTCGAAGAACTCAACCGGGACAGGGTCTCACTGAAGCTTTCTTT.